The sequence of this TCR beta chain was determined in a study of blood T cells in healthy people across ages. Primed by a sample-barcoded 5' primer and a J-beta primer mix, a second PCR proceeded for about 7 to 12 cycles. Each cDNA molecule received a tag from a template-switch adaptor that had 12 random nucleotides. TCRdb re-derived calls from the 5' RACE reads in MiXCR, one entry per CDR3 protein. The sample contains roughly 2 million distinct CDR3 sequences, just under 50% of which appear only once. Approximately 9 milliliters of peripheral blood were drawn from each donor into EDTA-treated tubes. V dropped 2 bases and J dropped 3 bases, with 13 bases sitting between them. The CDR3 totals 14 residues. Germline V lookup: CDR1 DFQATT, CDR2 SNEGSKA (reference sequence).

The source of this sequence is a woman in her 40s in good health. V is TRBV20-1 and J is TRBJ1-1; D ambiguous. The sample comprised blood. CDR3 protein: CSARSRTMDTEAFF. The CDR3 nucleotides read TGCAGTGCTAGAAGCCGGACCATGGACACTGAAGCTTTCTTT.